One and the same sample provided the 18 T cell receptor beta chains below, sequenced in a study of CD8 T cells in Susac syndrome. Reverse transcription of 0.5 to 1 ug RNA was performed with random hexamers. Each CDR3 protein gets one entry after TCRdb re-called the immunoSEQ multiplex PCR reads with MiXCR. The sample carries some 130,000 distinct CDR3 sequences, approximately 95% recorded once. Sample: CD8+ T cells from PBMCs. The receptors here all came from a human donor with Susac syndrome.

The rearrangement uses TRBV5-4 and TRBJ2-3, with D perhaps given as TRBD1 or TRBD2 (5 bases each). CDR1 SGHNT and CDR2 YYREEE come from the germline V gene (reference sequence). The CDR3 has 14 amino acids. V was pared by 3 bases and J by 4 bases, with 12 bases between. The CDR3 protein is CASSSDLGADTQYF. As DNA, the CDR3 is TGTGCCAGCAGCTCGGACTTGGGGGCAGATACGCAGTATTTT.

The chain links TRBV13 to TRBJ2-1; 14 nucleotides agree with TRBD2. The germline gives CDR1 PRHDT, CDR2 FYEKMQ (reference sequence). The ends lost 4 bases at V and 4 bases at J; junction bases unmatched: 9. The CDR3 contains 18 residues. The CDR3 here is CASSSQTSGRAAYNEQFF. The CDR3 nucleotides read TGTGCCAGCAGCTCCCAGACTAGCGGGAGGGCTGCATACAATGAGCAGTTCTTC.

V gene TRBV7-3 combines with J gene TRBJ2-1; perhaps TRBD2 as D (5 bases). The CDR3 loop spans 13 amino acids. Germline loops: CDR1 SGHTA, CDR2 FQGTGA. V shed 6 bases and J shed 6 bases, with 12 bases lying between them. The CDR3 spells CASRPDTSNEQFF. CDR3 sequence (DNA): TGTGCCAGCAGGCCGGATACTAGCAATGAGCAGTTCTTC.

V and J are TRBV7-9 and TRBJ1-1; D not resolved. The germline V gene encodes CDR1 SEHNR and CDR2 FQNEAQ (reference sequence). This CDR3 comprises 17 residues. V was clipped by 5 bases and J by 1 base, with 20 bases between them. As DNA, the CDR3 is TGTGCCAGCAGCCGAGATTTCTATGAGTGGGCGAACACTGAAGCTTTCTTT. Encoded protein: CASSRDFYEWANTEAFF.

V and J are TRBV2 and TRBJ2-1; D is unresolved. CDR1 is SNHLY, CDR2 FYNNEI, per germline. The CDR3 has 11 residues. Deletions cut 6 bases from V and 8 bases from J, with 8 bases between. This CDR3 is CASRYTHEQFF. For the CDR3, the DNA is TGTGCCAGCAGATATACCCATGAGCAGTTCTTC.

V and J are TRBV14 and TRBJ2-7; D not resolved. This CDR3 is 11 amino acids long. V was pared by 3 bases and J by 6 bases, with 6 bases between. Germline lookup yields CDR1 SGHDN and CDR2 FVKESK. CDR3 sequence reads: CASSQGTEQYF. Here the CDR3 DNA reads TGTGCCAGCAGCCAGGGCACCGAGCAGTACTTC. Based on the CDR3 plus reference TRBV14 and TRBJ2-7, the full variable domain is EAGVTQFPSHSVIEKGQTVTLRCDPISGHDNLYWYRRVMGKEIKFLLHFVKESKQDESGMPNNRFLAERTGGTYSTLKVQPAELEDSGVYFCASSQGTEQYFGPGTRLTVT.

The J gene is TRBJ2-1, the V gene TRBV4-1; weak D call: TRBD1 (6 bases). Trimming took 1 base from V and 7 from J, leaving 17 bases between them. The germline V gene has CDR1 MGHRA and CDR2 YSYEKL. This CDR3 spans 16 amino acids. Here the CDR3 DNA reads TGCGCCAGCAGCCAAGTTGTCGCAGGGGCGCCTAATGAGCAGTTCTTC. Translation: CASSQVVAGAPNEQFF.

This clonotype has only one observation. The rearrangement uses TRBV3-1 and TRBJ1-2; D may be TRBD1 (5 bases). CDR1 and CDR2 (germline): LGHDT, YNNKEL (reference sequence). Trimming cost V 0 bases and J 7 bases, with 12 bases left between them. CDR3 size: 14 residues. The DNA of the CDR3 is TGTGCCAGCAGCCAAGACGGCCAGGGCGTTGGCTACACCTTC. Protein: CASSQDGQGVGYTF. Using reference TRBV3-1 and TRBJ1-2 for the parts outside the CDR3, the full variable domain is DTAVSQTPKYLVTQMGNDKSIKCEQNLGHDTMYWYKQDSKKFLKIMFSYNNKELIINETVPNRFSPKSPDKAHLNLHINSLELGDSAVYFCASSQDGQGVGYTFGSGTRLTVV.

The V call is TRBV7-6, the J call TRBJ2-5; 9 bases are shared with TRBD2. The V and J ends lost 5 bases and 4 bases, in that order; junction bases with no gene match: 17. Germline CDR1 is SGHVS and CDR2 is FNYEAQ. The CDR3 length is 18 residues. The DNA of the CDR3 is TGTGCCAGCAGCCTCCAAGGACTAGCGAATTTCAGGACAGAGACCCAGTACTTC. It yields the protein CASSLQGLANFRTETQYF.

This chain uses TRBV5-6 with TRBJ1-2; no clear D. The length of the CDR3 is 14 residues. Trimming removed 4 bases at V and 2 bases at J, with 12 bases between. The germline V gene encodes CDR1 SGHDT and CDR2 YYEEEE. CDR3 sequence: CASSGLRTNYGYTF. CDR3 nucleotides: TGTGCCAGCAGCGGTCTCAGGACGAACTATGGCTACACCTTC.

The V and J genes are TRBV28 and TRBJ2-5, with a possible D match to TRBD2 (6 bases). The CDR3 extends over 13 amino acids. Trimming left V 3 bases short and J 3 bases short, with 8 bases between. Germline values: CDR1 MDHEN, CDR2 SYDVKM. Here the CDR3 reads CASSFQREETQYF. In nucleotides, the CDR3 is TGTGCCAGCAGTTTTCAGCGGGAAGAGACCCAGTACTTC.

This chain joins TRBV9 and TRBJ1-2; 7 nucleotides match TRBD1. Unmatched junction bases numbered 14, after V lost 3 bases and J lost 3 bases. Germline assignment: CDR1 SGDLS and CDR2 YYNGEE. The CDR3 extends over 17 amino acids. The CDR3 DNA sequence: TGTGCCAGCAGCGCGACCGACCGGGACAGCTATGACTATGGCTACACCTTC. Its protein product is CASSATDRDSYDYGYTF.

The genes are TRBV9 and TRBJ2-1; D possibly matches TRBD1 or TRBD2 (6 bases each). The germline CDR1 and CDR2 sequences are SGDLS and YYNGEE. The germline V and J ends were trimmed by 4 bases and 0 bases, with 11 bases remaining between them. The CDR3 spans 15 residues. CDR3 region: CASSTGGFSYNEQFF. The CDR3 nucleotides are TGTGCCAGCAGCACCGGGGGCTTCTCCTACAATGAGCAGTTCTTC.

This rearrangement joins TRBV11-2 to TRBJ2-7; 8 nucleotides line up with TRBD2. V gave up 1 base and J gave up 4 bases; unmatched junction bases: 6. Germline assignment: CDR1 SGHAT and CDR2 FQNNGV. The length of the CDR3 is 15 residues. This chain's CDR3 is CASSLVSGSIYEQYF. The CDR3 DNA reads as TGTGCCAGCAGCTTAGTAAGCGGGAGTATTTACGAGCAGTACTTC.

The chain couples TRBV30 to TRBJ1-5; D is unresolved. Germline V gene lookup returns CDR1 GTSNPN and CDR2 SVGIG (reference sequence). There are 13 residues in the CDR3. Trimming pared 1 base from V and 7 bases from J, leaving 11 bases between. The CDR3 bases are TGTGCCTGGAGTGCCGGACCCGGGCAGCCCCAGCATTTT. Translation gives CAWSAGPGQPQHF.

The V and J genes are TRBV9 and TRBJ1-1; 7 bases fit TRBD1. In germline, CDR1 is SGDLS, CDR2 YYNGEE. The V and J ends lost 3 bases and 1 base, in that order; junction bases with no gene match: 15. The CDR3 totals 18 residues. Written as DNA, the CDR3 is TGTGCCAGCAGCGGCCTCCGACAGGGCCTTGTGGAGAACACTGAAGCTTTCTTT. Encoded protein: CASSGLRQGLVENTEAFF.

The J gene is TRBJ2-1, the V gene TRBV20-1; D may be TRBD2 (5 bases). Germline V CDR1 and CDR2: DFQATT, SNEGSKA (reference sequence). The CDR3 runs 16 residues. The V end was cut by 2 bases, the J end by 7 bases, with 21 bases between. The CDR3 loop reads CSARTSGAHVWNEQFF. CDR3 coding DNA: TGCAGTGCTAGAACTAGTGGAGCCCATGTGTGGAATGAGCAGTTCTTC.

The chain couples TRBV7-9 to TRBJ1-1; TRBD1 matches at 9 bases. CDR3 length: 15 residues. Germline trimming cut 3 bases from V and 1 base from J; bases unmatched to any gene: 3. The germline V gene has CDR1 SEHNR and CDR2 FQNEAQ (reference sequence). CDR3 in DNA: TGTGCCAGCAGCTTCGGACAGGGGAAGAACACTGAAGCTTTCTTT. Residues: CASSFGQGKNTEAFF.